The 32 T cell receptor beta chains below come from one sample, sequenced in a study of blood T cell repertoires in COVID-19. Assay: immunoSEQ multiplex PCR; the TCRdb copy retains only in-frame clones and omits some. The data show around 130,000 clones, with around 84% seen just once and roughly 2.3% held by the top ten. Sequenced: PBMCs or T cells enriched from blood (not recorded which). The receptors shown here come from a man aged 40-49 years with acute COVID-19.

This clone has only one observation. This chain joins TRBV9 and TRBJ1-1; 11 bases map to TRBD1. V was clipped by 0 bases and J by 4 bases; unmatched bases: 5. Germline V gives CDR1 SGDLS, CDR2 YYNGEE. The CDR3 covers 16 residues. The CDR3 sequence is CASSVAGQGAGTEAFF. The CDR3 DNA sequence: TGTGCCAGCAGCGTAGCCGGACAGGGGGCAGGCACTGAAGCTTTCTTT.

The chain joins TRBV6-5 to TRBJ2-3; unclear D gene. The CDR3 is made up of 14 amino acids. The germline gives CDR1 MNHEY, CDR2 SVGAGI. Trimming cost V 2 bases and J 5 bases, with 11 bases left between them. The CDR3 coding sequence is TGTGCCAGCAGTTACAAAGCGCCTGGAGATACGCAGTATTTT. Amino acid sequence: CASSYKAPGDTQYF.

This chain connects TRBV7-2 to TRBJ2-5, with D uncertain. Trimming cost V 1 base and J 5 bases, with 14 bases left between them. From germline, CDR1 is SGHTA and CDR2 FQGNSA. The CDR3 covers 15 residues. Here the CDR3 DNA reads TGTGCCAGCAGCTTAGAACAGTCTTATTGGGAGACCCAGTACTTC. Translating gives CASSLEQSYWETQYF.

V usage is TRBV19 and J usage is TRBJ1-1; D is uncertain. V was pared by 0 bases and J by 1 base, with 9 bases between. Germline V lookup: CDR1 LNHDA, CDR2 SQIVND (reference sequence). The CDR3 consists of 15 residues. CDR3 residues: CASSIDPLKNTEAFF. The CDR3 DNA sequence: TGTGCCAGTAGTATAGATCCACTTAAGAACACTGAAGCTTTCTTT.

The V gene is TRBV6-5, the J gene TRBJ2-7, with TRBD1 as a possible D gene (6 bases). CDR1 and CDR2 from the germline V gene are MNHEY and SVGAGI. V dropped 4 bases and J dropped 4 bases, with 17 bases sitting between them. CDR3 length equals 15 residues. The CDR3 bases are TGTGCCAGCAGTTTCTCCGGGACACAGGCTTACGAGCAGTACTTC. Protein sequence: CASSFSGTQAYEQYF.

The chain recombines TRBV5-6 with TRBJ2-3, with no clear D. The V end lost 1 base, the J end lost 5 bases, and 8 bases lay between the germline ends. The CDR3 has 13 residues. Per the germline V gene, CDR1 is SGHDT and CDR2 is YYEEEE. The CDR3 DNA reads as TGTGCCAGCAGCTTGTGGGCAGGAGATACGCAGTATTTT. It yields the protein CASSLWAGDTQYF.

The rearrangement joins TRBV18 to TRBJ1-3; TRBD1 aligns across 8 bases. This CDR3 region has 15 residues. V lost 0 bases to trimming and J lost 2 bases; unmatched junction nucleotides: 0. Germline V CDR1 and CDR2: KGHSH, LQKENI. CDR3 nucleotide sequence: TGTGCCAGCTCACCACCGACAGGGGCTGGAAACACCATATATTTT. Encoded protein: CASSPPTGAGNTIYF.

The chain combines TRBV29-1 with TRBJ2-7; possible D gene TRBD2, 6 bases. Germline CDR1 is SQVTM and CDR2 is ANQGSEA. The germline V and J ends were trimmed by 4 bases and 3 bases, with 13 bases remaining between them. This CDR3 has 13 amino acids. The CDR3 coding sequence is TGCAGCGTTGGAAGGGCCGGGGGCTACGAGCAGTACTTC. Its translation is CSVGRAGGYEQYF.

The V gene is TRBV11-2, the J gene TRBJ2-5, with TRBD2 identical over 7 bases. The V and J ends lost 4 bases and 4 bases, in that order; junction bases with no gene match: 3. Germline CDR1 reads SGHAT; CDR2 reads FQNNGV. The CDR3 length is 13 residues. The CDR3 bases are TGTGCCAGCAGCTGGGGGGGTGGAGAGACCCAGTACTTC. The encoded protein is CASSWGGGETQYF.

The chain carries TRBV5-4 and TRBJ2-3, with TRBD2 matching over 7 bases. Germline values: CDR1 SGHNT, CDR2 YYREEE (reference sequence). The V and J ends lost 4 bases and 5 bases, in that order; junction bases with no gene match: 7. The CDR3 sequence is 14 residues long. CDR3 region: CASSQALAGDTQYF. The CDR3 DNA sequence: TGTGCCAGCAGCCAAGCCTTAGCGGGAGATACGCAGTATTTT. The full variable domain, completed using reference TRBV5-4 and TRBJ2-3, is ETGVTQSPTHLIKTRGQQVTLRCSSQSGHNTVSWYQQALGQGPQFIFQYYREEENGRGNFPPRFSGLQFPNYSSELNVNALELDDSALYLCASSQALAGDTQYFGPGTRLTVL.

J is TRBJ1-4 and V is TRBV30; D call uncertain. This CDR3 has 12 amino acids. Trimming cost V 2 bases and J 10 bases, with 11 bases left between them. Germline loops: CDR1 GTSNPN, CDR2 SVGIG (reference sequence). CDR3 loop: CAWSPLTGKLFF. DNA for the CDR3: TGTGCCTGGAGTCCCCTTACGGGAAAACTGTTTTTT.

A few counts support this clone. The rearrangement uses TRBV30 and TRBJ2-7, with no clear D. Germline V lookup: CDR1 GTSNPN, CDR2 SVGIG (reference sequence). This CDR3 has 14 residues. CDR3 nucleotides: TGTGCTACTGCCCGGAGTATCCTCTCCTACGAGCAGTACTTC. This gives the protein CATARSILSYEQYF.

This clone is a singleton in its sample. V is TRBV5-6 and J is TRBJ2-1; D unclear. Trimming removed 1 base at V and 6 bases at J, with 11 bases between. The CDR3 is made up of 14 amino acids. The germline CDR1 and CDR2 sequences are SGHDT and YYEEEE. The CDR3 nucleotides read TGTGCCAGCAGCTTGATAGGCCGGAGCAATGAGCAGTTCTTC. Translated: CASSLIGRSNEQFF.

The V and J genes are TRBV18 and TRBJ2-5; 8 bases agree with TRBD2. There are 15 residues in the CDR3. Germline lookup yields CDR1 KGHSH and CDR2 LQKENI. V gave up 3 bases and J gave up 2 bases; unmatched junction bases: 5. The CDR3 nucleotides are TGTGCCAGCTCACCCCGAGCGGGGGAGCAAGAGACCCAGTACTTC. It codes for CASSPRAGEQETQYF.

The CDR3 region has the DNA TGTGCCAGCAGTTACGGCGGGGATAATTCCTACGAGCAGTACTTC. Protein product: CASSYGGDNSYEQYF. This chain connects TRBV6-5 to TRBJ2-7; TRBD2 is a possible D gene (6 bases). Germline V CDR1 and CDR2: MNHEY, SVGAGI. The V gene lost 2 bases and the J gene lost 1 base, with 12 bases spanning the gap. There are 15 residues in the CDR3.

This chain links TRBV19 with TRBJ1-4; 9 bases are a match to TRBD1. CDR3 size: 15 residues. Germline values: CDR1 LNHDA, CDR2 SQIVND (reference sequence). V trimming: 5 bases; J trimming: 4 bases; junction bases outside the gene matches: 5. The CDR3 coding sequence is TGTGCCAGTAGTGCCCCGGGACAGGGTAATGAAAAACTGTTTTTT. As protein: CASSAPGQGNEKLFF.

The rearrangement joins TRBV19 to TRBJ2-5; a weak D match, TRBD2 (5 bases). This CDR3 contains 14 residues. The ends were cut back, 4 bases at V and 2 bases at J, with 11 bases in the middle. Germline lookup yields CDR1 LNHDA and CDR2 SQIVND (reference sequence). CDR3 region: CASSRLQSQETQYF. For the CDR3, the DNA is TGTGCCAGTAGTAGACTACAGAGTCAAGAGACCCAGTACTTC.

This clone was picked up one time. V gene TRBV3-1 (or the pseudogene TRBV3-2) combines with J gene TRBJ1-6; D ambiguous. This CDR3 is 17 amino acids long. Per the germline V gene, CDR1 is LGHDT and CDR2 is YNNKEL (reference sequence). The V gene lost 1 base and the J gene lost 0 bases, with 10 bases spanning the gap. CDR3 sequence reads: CASSQGGGGSYNSPLHF. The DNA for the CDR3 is TGTGCCAGCAGCCAAGGCGGAGGAGGCTCCTATAATTCACCCCTCCACTTT.

The CDR3 loop is CASVGGANYGYTF. Here the CDR3 DNA reads TGTGCCAGCGTCGGAGGGGCTAACTATGGCTACACCTTC. V and J are TRBV28 and TRBJ1-2, with TRBD1 as a possible D gene (5 bases). CDR3 length equals 13 residues. The germline V and J ends were trimmed by 8 bases and 0 bases, with 10 bases remaining between them. CDR1 MDHEN and CDR2 SYDVKM come from the germline V gene.

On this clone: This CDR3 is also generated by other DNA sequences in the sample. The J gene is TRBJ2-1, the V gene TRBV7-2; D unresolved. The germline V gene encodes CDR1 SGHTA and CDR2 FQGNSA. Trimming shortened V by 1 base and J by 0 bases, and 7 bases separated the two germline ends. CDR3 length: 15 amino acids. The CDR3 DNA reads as TGTGCCAGCAGCTTAGACGGTAGCTCCTACAATGAGCAGTTCTTC. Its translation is CASSLDGSSYNEQFF.

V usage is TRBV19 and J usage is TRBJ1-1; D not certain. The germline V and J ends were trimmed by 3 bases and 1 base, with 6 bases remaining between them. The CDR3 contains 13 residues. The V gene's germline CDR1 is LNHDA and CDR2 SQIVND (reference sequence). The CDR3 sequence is CASSIGKNTEAFF. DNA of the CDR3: TGTGCCAGTAGTATTGGCAAGAACACTGAAGCTTTCTTT.

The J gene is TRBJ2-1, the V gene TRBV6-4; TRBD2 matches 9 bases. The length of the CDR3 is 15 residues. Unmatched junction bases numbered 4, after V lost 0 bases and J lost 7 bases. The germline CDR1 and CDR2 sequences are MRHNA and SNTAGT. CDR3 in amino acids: CASSDSMGLANEQFF. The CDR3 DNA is TGTGCCAGCAGTGACTCGATGGGACTAGCTAATGAGCAGTTCTTC.

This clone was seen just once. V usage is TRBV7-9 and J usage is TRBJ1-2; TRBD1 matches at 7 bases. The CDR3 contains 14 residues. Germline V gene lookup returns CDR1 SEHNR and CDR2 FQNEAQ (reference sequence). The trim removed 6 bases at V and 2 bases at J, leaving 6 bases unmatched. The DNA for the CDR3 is TGTGCCAGCAGTCTCCAGGGGGGAAACTATGGCTACACCTTC. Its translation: CASSLQGGNYGYTF.

The CDR3: CASKQTGTAYGYTF. CDR3 DNA: TGTGCCAGCAAGCAGACAGGGACCGCCTATGGCTACACCTTC. The chain couples TRBV6-5 to TRBJ1-2, with TRBD1 matching over 7 bases. Germline-derived CDR1 and CDR2 are MNHEY and SVGAGI. The CDR3 extends over 14 amino acids. After removal of 7 bases from V and 4 bases from J, the junction contained 9 bases not matched to a gene.

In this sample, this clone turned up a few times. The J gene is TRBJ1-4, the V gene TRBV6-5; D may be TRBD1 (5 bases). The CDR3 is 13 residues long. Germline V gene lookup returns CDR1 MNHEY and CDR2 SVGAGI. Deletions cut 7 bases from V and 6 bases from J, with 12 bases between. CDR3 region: CASIFQGDEKLFF. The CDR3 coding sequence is TGTGCCAGCATTTTCCAGGGTGATGAAAAACTGTTTTTT.

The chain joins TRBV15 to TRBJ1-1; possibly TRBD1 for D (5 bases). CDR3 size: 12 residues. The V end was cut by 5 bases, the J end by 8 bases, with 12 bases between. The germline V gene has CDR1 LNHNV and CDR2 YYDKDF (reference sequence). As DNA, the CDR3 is TGTGCCACCAGCCTACTCGACAGAGAAGCTTTCTTT. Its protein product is CATSLLDREAFF.

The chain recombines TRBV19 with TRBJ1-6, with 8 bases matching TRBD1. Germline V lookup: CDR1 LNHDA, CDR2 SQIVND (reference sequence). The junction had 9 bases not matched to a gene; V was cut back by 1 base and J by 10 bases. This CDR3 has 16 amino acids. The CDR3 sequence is CASSIVGRGLQSPLHF. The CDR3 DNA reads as TGTGCCAGTAGTATAGTTGGCAGGGGGCTCCAGTCACCCCTCCACTTT.

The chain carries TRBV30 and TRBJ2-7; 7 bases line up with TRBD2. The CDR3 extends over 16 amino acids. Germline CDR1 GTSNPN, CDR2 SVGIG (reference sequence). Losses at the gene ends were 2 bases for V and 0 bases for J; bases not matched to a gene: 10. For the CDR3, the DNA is TGTGCCTGGAGTCTCTCCACGGGACTACCCTCCTACGAGCAGTACTTC. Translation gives CAWSLSTGLPSYEQYF.

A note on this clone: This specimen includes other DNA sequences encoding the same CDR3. The DNA for the CDR3 is TGTGCCAGCAGCTCGGGACTAGCTTACAATGAGCAGTTCTTC. Protein sequence: CASSSGLAYNEQFF. The rearrangement links TRBV11-3 to TRBJ2-1, with 9 bases matching TRBD2. The length of the CDR3 is 14 residues. Germline CDR1 is SGHNT and CDR2 is YENEEA. With V trimmed by 4 bases and J by 4 bases, 2 bases remained unmatched.

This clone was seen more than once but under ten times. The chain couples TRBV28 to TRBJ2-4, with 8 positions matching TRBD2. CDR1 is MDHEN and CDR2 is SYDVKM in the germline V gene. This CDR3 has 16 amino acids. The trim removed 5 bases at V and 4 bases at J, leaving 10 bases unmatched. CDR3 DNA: TGTGCCAGCAGTGCGGGGGGCGCCCCCCCAAAAAACATTCAGTACTTC. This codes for CASSAGGAPPKNIQYF.

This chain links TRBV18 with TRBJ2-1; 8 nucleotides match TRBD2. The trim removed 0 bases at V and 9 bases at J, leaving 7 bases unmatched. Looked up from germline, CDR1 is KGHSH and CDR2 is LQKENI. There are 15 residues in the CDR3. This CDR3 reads CASSPPASGRGEQFF. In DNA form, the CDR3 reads TGTGCCAGCTCACCACCGGCCAGCGGGAGAGGTGAGCAGTTCTTC.

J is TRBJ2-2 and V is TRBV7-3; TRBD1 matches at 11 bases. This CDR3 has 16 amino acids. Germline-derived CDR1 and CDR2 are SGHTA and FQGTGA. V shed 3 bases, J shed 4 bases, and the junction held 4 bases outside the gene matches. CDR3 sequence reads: CASSFGGTGGTGELFF. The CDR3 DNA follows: TGTGCCAGCAGCTTCGGAGGGACAGGGGGCACCGGGGAGCTGTTTTTT.